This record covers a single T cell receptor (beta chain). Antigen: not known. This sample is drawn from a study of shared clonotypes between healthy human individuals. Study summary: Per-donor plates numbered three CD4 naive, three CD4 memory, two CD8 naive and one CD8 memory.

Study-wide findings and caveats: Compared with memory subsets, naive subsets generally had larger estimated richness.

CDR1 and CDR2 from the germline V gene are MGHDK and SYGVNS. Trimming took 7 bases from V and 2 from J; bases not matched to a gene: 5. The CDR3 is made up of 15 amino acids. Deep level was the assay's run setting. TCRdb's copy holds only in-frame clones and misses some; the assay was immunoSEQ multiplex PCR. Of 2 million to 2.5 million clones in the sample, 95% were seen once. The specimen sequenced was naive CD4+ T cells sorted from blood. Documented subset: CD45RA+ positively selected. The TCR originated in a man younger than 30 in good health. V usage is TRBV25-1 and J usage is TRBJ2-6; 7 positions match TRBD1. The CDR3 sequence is CASNRGLTGANVLTF. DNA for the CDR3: TGTGCCAGCAACAGGGGTCTCACTGGGGCCAACGTCCTGACTTTC.